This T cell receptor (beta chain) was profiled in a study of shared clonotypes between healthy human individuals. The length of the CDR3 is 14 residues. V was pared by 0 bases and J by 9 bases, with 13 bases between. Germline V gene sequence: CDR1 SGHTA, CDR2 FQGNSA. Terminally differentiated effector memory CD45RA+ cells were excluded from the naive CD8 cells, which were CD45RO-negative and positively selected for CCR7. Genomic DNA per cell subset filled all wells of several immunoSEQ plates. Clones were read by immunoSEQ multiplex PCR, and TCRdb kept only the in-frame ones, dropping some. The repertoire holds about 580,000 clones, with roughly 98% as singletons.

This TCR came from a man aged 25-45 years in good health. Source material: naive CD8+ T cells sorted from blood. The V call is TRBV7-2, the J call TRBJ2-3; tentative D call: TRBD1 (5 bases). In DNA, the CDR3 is TGTGCCAGCAGCTTAGCGGGGCCGGGCCCCACGCAGTATTTT. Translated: CASSLAGPGPTQYF.